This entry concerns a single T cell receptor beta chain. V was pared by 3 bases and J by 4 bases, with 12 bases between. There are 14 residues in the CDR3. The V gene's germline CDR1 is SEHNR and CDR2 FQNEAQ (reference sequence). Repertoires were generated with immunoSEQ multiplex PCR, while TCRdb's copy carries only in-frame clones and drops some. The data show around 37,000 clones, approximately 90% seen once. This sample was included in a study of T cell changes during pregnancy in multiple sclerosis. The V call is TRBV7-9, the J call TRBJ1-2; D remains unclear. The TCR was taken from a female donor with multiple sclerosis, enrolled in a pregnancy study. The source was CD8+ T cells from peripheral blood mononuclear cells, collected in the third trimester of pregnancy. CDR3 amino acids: CASSFGELTYGYTF. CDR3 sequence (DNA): TGTGCCAGCAGCTTTGGGGAGTTGACCTATGGCTACACCTTC. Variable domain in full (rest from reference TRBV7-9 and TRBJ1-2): DTGVSQNPRHKITKRGQNVTFRCDPISEHNRLYWYRQTLGQGPEFLTYFQNEAQLEKSRLLSDRFSAERPKGSFSTLEIQRTEQGDSAMYLCASSFGELTYGYTFGSGTRLTVV.